Below, one T cell receptor (beta chain) is given with its context. As yet, its antigen is unknown. Assay used: immunoSEQ multiplex PCR; TCRdb lists only in-frame clones, some missing. The sample comprises fewer than 500,000 clones, roughly 87% of which are singletons, and around 2.5% rests with the top ten. Treatment described: around 19 received Ad26.COV2.S at low or high dose, single or two shots; about 5 received placebo; per-sample allocation not given. Samples were taken on day 63 after the first vaccine or placebo injection. An Ad26 vector carrying the Wuhan-strain SARS-CoV-2 spike served as the vaccine. Germline CDR1 reads SGDLS; CDR2 reads YYNGEE. The CDR3 contains 16 residues. Unmatched junction bases numbered 11, after V lost 4 bases and J lost 4 bases. The sample originates from a study of Ad26.COV2.S vaccination and SARS-CoV-2 variants. Study-wide context: Donor participated within the Ad26.COV2.S arm of the COV1001 trial. General observations from the study: The breadth of spike-specific CD8+ and CD4+ T cell responses after vaccination was reportedly substantial. Spike-specific TCR breadth was greater after Ad26.COV2.S than placebo.

J is TRBJ2-5 and V is TRBV9; TRBD2 matches 9 bases. The receptor was derived from a person between 18 and 60 years old who received the Ad26.COV2.S COVID-19 vaccine or a placebo. The source material was peripheral blood, sampled in a trial of Ad26.COV2.S vaccine versus placebo. Written as DNA, the CDR3 is TGTGCCAGCAGCCCCCCCCGGGTAGCGGGGGCAGAGACCCAGTACTTC. Amino acid sequence: CASSPPRVAGAETQYF. Drawing the rest from reference TRBV9 and TRBJ2-5, the complete variable domain is DSGVTQTPKHLITATGQRVTLRCSPRSGDLSVYWYQQSLDQGLQFLIQYYNGEERAKGNILERFSAQQFPDLHSELNLSSLELGDSALYFCASSPPRVAGAETQYFGPGTRLLVL.